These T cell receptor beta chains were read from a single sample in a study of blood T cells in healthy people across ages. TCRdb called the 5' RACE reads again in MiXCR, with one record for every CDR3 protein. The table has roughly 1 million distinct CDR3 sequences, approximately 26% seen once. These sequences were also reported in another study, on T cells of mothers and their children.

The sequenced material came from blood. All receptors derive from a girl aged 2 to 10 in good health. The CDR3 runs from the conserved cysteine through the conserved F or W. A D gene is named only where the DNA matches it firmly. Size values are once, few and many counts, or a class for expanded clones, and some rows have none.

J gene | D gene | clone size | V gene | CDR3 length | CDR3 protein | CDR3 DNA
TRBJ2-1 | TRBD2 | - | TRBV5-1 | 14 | CASRGEGYENEQFF | TGCGCCAGCAGGGGGGAGGGTTATGAGAATGAGCAGTTCTTC
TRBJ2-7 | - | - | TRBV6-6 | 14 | CASILPGDRYEQYF | TGTGCCAGCATCCTACCAGGGGACCGCTACGAGCAGTACTTC
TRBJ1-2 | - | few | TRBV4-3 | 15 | CASSHDPGTTYGYTF | TGCGCCAGCAGCCATGACCCCGGGACGACTTATGGCTACACCTTC
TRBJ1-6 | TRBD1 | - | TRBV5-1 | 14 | CASRAGQGSSPLHF | TGCGCCAGCAGAGCGGGACAGGGGTCTTCACCCCTCCACTTT
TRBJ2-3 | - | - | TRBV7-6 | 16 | CASSFSWGPSTDTQYF | TGTGCCAGCAGCTTCTCGTGGGGCCCTAGCACAGATACGCAGTATTTT
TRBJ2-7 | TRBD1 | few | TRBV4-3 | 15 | CASSQGAQGFYEQYF | TGCGCCAGCAGCCAAGGGGCACAGGGGTTCTACGAGCAGTACTTC
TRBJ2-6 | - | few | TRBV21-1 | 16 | CASSNSSACGANVLTF | TGTGCCAGCAGCAACTCGAGTGCTTGTGGGGCCAACGTCCTGACTTTC
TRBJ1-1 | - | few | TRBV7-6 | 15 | CASSPLSEGNTEAFF | TGTGCCAGCAGCCCCCTCAGTGAGGGGAACACTGAAGCTTTCTTT
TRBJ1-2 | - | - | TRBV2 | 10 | CASNTVGYTF | TGTGCCAGCAACACAGTAGGCTACACCTTC
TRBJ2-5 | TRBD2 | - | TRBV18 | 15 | CASSPGLAGDPEQYF | TGTGCCAGCTCACCAGGCCTAGCGGGGGATCCTGAGCAGTACTTC
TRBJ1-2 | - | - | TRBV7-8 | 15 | CAGSHHNEGLAGYTF | TGTGCCGGCAGCCACCACAACGAGGGCTTGGCTGGCTACACCTTC
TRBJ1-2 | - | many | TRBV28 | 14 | CASSRYRDRHGYTF | TGTGCCAGCAGCCGTTACAGGGATCGGCATGGCTACACCTTC
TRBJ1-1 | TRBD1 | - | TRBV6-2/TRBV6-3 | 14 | CASGQGFVDTEAFF | TGTGCCAGCGGACAGGGGTTTGTGGACACTGAAGCTTTCTTT
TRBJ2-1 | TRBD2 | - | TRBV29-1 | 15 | CSAHRTSGRALEQFF | TGCAGCGCCCACAGGACTAGCGGGAGGGCTCTGGAGCAGTTCTTC
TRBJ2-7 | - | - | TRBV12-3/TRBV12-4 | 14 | CASSPNRVVREQYF | TGTGCCAGCAGTCCGAACAGGGTTGTACGCGAGCAGTACTTC
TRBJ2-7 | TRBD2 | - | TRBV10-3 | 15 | CAISVGGLGTYEQYF | TGTGCCATCAGTGTGGGGGGACTAGGGACCTACGAGCAGTACTTC
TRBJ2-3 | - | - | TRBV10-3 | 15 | CASNAGWGATDTQYF | TGTGCCAGCAATGCAGGGTGGGGGGCCACAGATACGCAGTATTTT
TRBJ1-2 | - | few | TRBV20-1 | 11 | CSTTGNHGYTF | TGCAGTACAACAGGGAACCATGGCTACACCTTC
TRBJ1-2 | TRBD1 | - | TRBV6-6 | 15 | CASQFRDRVVYGYTF | TGTGCCAGCCAATTCCGGGACAGGGTGGTCTATGGCTACACCTTC
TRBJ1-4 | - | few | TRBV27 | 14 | CASRPLQTNGKLFF | TGTGCCAGCAGACCCCTACAGACTAATGGAAAACTGTTTTTT
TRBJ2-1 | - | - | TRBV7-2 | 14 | CASSIGPGHNEQFF | TGTGCCAGCAGCATCGGGCCGGGGCACAATGAGCAGTTCTTC
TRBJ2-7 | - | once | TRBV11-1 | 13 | CASSYEPGYEQYF | TGTGCCAGCAGCTACGAACCAGGTTACGAGCAGTACTTC
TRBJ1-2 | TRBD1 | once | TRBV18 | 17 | CASSNLPGQGGRYGYTF | TGTGCCAGCTCAAACCTTCCGGGACAGGGCGGACGGTATGGCTACACCTTC
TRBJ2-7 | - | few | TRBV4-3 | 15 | CASSQDNGGIYEQYF | TGCGCCAGCAGCCAAGATAATGGAGGGATCTACGAGCAGTACTTC
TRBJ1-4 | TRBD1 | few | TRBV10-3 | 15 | CAISPGQGGDEKLFF | TGTGCCATCAGTCCTGGACAGGGAGGGGATGAAAAACTGTTTTTT
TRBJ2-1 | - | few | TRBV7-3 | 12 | CASSLPPGQQFF | TGTGCCAGCAGCTTACCTCCAGGGCAGCAGTTCTTC
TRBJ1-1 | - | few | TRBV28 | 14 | CASRTIHSNTEAFF | TGTGCCAGCAGAACGATACATTCGAACACTGAAGCTTTCTTT
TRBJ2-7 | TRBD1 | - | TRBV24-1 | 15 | CATSDSGQGYYEQYF | TGTGCCACCAGTGATTCGGGACAGGGGTACTACGAGCAGTACTTC
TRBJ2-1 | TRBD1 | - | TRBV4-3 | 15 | CASSQGQQGINEQFF | TGCGCCAGCAGCCAAGGCCAACAGGGGATCAATGAGCAGTTCTTC
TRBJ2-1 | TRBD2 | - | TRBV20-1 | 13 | CSARSGGTNEQFF | TGCAGTGCTAGGAGCGGGGGAACGAATGAGCAGTTCTTC
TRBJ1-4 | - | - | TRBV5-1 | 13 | CASSEGRTEKLFF | TGCGCCAGCAGCGAGGGGAGGACCGAAAAACTGTTTTTT
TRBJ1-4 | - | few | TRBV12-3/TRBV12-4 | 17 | CASSSTGNPPRNEKLFF | TGTGCCAGCAGTTCCACAGGGAACCCCCCTCGGAATGAAAAACTGTTTTTT
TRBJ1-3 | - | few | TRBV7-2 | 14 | CASSRRSSGNTIYF | TGTGCCAGCAGCCGCAGGAGCTCTGGAAACACCATATATTTT
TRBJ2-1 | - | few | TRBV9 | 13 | CASSVAGGAEQFF | TGTGCCAGCAGCGTAGCCGGGGGTGCCGAGCAGTTCTTC
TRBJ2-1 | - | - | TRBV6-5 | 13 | CASSWDRGAIQFF | TGTGCCAGCAGTTGGGACCGCGGGGCGATCCAGTTCTTC
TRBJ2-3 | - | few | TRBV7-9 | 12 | CASRYGPDTQYF | TGTGCCAGCAGATACGGGCCAGATACGCAGTATTTT
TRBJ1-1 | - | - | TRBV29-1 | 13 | CSVNGRMNTEAFF | TGCAGCGTTAACGGAAGAATGAACACTGAAGCTTTCTTT
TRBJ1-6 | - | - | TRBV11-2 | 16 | CASSNIRDNIPSPLHF | TGTGCCAGCAGCAACATCCGGGACAATATTCCATCACCCCTCCACTTT
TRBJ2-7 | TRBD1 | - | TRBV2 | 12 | CASLQGSYEQYF | TGTGCCAGCTTACAGGGGTCCTACGAGCAGTACTTC
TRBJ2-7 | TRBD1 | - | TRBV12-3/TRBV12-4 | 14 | CASSLGTAIYEQYF | TGTGCCAGCAGTCTCGGGACAGCCATCTACGAGCAGTACTTC
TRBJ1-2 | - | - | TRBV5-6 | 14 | CASSSEGRAGSYTF | TGTGCCAGCAGCTCCGAGGGACGGGCGGGAAGCTACACCTTC
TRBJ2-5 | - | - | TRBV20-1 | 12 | CSARSLPGTQYF | TGCAGTGCTAGGAGCCTCCCTGGGACCCAGTACTTC
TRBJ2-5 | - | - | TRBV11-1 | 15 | CASSPPLEDKETQYF | TGTGCCAGCAGCCCACCTTTGGAAGACAAAGAGACCCAGTACTTC
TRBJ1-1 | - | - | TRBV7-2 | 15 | CASSLNGVLDTEAFF | TGTGCCAGCAGCTTAAATGGGGTATTAGACACTGAAGCTTTCTTT
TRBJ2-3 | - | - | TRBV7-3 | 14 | CASSPGLHTDTQYF | TGTGCCAGCAGCCCGGGACTCCACACAGATACGCAGTATTTT
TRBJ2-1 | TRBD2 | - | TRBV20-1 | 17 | CSAPGTSGGYSYNEQFF | TGCAGTGCCCCCGGGACTAGCGGGGGGTATTCCTACAATGAGCAGTTCTTC
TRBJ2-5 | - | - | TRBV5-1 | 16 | CASSFGAEGQQETQYF | TGCGCCAGCAGCTTTGGAGCGGAGGGACAACAAGAGACCCAGTACTTC
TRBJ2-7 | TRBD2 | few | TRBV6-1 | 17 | CASSELLAGSPWFEQYF | TGTGCCAGCAGTGAGCTGCTAGCGGGCTCTCCCTGGTTCGAGCAGTACTTC
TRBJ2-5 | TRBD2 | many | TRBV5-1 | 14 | CASSPLAGDETQYF | TGCGCCAGCAGCCCCTTAGCGGGAGATGAGACCCAGTACTTC
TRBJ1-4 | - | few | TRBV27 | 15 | CASMGLLNFNEKLFF | TGTGCCAGCATGGGCCTTTTAAATTTCAATGAAAAACTGTTTTTT
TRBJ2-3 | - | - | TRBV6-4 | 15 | CASSETSMGTDTQYF | TGTGCCAGCAGTGAAACTAGCATGGGGACAGATACGCAGTATTTT
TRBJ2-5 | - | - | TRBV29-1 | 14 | CSAQGRGPGETQYF | TGCAGCGCCCAAGGGAGGGGGCCGGGAGAGACCCAGTACTTC